These T cell receptor beta chains were read from a single sample in a study of cytomegalovirus exposure and HLA in healthy donors. Clones were read by immunoSEQ multiplex PCR, and TCRdb kept only the in-frame ones, dropping some. In the table there are around 110,000 clones, 74% of which are singletons. The sequenced material came from PBMCs. The receptors here all came from a woman aged 40 to 49 in good health and CMV-seropositive. CDR3s include the opening cysteine and the closing phenylalanine or tryptophan. A D gene is named only where the DNA matches it firmly. Rows give clone size only sometimes, using once, few, many, or a class for an expanded clone.

size: few; D: .; J: TRBJ1-2; V: TRBV19; DNA: TGTGCCAGTAGTATGGGACAACCTAGTGGCTACACCTTC; CDR3: CASSMGQPSGYTF
size: once; D: TRBD1; J: TRBJ2-7; V: TRBV5-1; DNA: TGCGCCAGCAGCGCCGCCGGGACAGGGATCTCTGAGCAGTACTTC; CDR3: CASSAAGTGISEQYF
size: few; D: .; J: TRBJ1-2; V: TRBV18; DNA: TGTGCCAGCTCCCAGTCAGTCAGTGAATTGGATGGCTACACCTTC; CDR3: CASSQSVSELDGYTF
size: .; D: .; J: TRBJ1-1; V: TRBV5-6; DNA: TGTGCCAGCAGGACCTGGGGGGGAACTGAAGCTTTCTTT; CDR3: CASRTWGGTEAFF
size: .; D: TRBD1; J: TRBJ1-4; V: TRBV28; DNA: TGTGCCAGCAGTTTATGGGGACAGGGGGCGGAAAAACTGTTTTTT; CDR3: CASSLWGQGAEKLFF
size: few; D: .; J: TRBJ1-3; V: TRBV2; DNA: TGTGCCAGCAGTGCCGGTTCTGGAAACACCATATATTTT; CDR3: CASSAGSGNTIYF
size: .; D: .; J: TRBJ1-1; V: TRBV7-3; DNA: TGTGCCAGCAGCTCCATGGGACACCCGAACACTGAAGCTTTCTTT; CDR3: CASSSMGHPNTEAFF
size: few; D: .; J: TRBJ2-4; V: TRBV6-6; DNA: TGTGCCAGCAGCCCAACAGGGCCGGCGGTAAACATTCAGTACTTC; CDR3: CASSPTGPAVNIQYF
size: .; D: TRBD1; J: TRBJ2-7; V: TRBV25-1; DNA: TGTGCCAGCAGTGGAAAGGCGGGGACAGGGAGTTCCTACGAGCAGTACTTC; CDR3: CASSGKAGTGSSYEQYF
size: .; D: .; J: TRBJ2-7; V: TRBV28; DNA: TGTGCCAGCAGTCCGGGGGACCTCAGCGAGCAGTACTTC; CDR3: CASSPGDLSEQYF
size: .; D: .; J: TRBJ2-7; V: TRBV5-4; DNA: TGTGCCAGCAGCTTGGCCCAGCGGACCTCCGAGCAGTACTTC; CDR3: CASSLAQRTSEQYF
size: .; D: TRBD1; J: TRBJ2-2; V: TRBV9; DNA: TGTGCCAGCAGCGTAGCGGGACAGGCCCTTAACACCGGGGAGCTGTTTTTT; CDR3: CASSVAGQALNTGELFF
size: .; D: TRBD1; J: TRBJ1-4; V: TRBV18; DNA: TGTGCCAGCTCACCCCGACAGGGCCACAATGAAAAACTGTTTTTT; CDR3: CASSPRQGHNEKLFF
size: few; D: .; J: TRBJ1-5; V: TRBV27; DNA: TGTGCCAGCAGTTTCCAGGGCAATCAGCCCCAGCATTTT; CDR3: CASSFQGNQPQHF
size: .; D: TRBD1; J: TRBJ1-6; V: TRBV6-1; DNA: TGTGCCAGCACCCGGACAGGGGATCTAGTTTCACCCCTCCACTTT; CDR3: CASTRTGDLVSPLHF
size: .; D: TRBD1; J: TRBJ1-2; V: TRBV5-4; DNA: TGTGCCAGCAGCTTGGCCGGGGACAGGGGTGGCTACACCTTC; CDR3: CASSLAGDRGGYTF
size: .; D: TRBD1; J: TRBJ1-3; V: TRBV30; DNA: TGTGCCTGGCAGAGGACAGGCGCTGGAAACACCATATATTTT; CDR3: CAWQRTGAGNTIYF
size: .; D: TRBD1; J: TRBJ1-3; V: TRBV7-8; DNA: TGTGCCAGCAGCTTTGGGACAGGGGATTCTGGAAACACCATATATTTT; CDR3: CASSFGTGDSGNTIYF
size: few; D: .; J: TRBJ2-7; V: TRBV10-3; DNA: TGTGCCATCAGTGATGACTACTACGAGCAGTACTTC; CDR3: CAISDDYYEQYF
size: .; D: .; J: TRBJ1-4; V: TRBV5-1; DNA: TGCGCCAGCAGCTTGGCTGCAGGTGACAATGAAAAACTGTTTTTT; CDR3: CASSLAAGDNEKLFF
size: .; D: .; J: TRBJ2-1; V: TRBV4-2; DNA: TGTGCCAGCAGCCAAGAGGGAGCAAGGTTAACGTTCTTC; CDR3: CASSQEGARLTFF
size: .; D: .; J: TRBJ1-5; V: TRBV7-6; DNA: TGTGCCAGCAGCTTAGGAGTAGATCAGCCCCAGCATTTT; CDR3: CASSLGVDQPQHF
size: .; D: .; J: TRBJ1-4; V: TRBV5-1; DNA: TGCGCCAGCAGCTCGGGGGGATCGGCTAATGAAAAACTGTTTTTT; CDR3: CASSSGGSANEKLFF
size: once; D: .; J: TRBJ1-3; V: TRBV27; DNA: TGTGCCAGCAGTGCGGGGGGTTACTCTGGAAACACCATATATTTT; CDR3: CASSAGGYSGNTIYF
size: .; D: .; J: TRBJ2-5; V: TRBV7-9; DNA: TGTGCCAGCAGCATGGCGAGGGCAGAGACCCAGTACTTC; CDR3: CASSMARAETQYF
size: few; D: TRBD1; J: TRBJ2-5; V: TRBV29-1; DNA: TGCAGCGTTGGGATCCGGGACAGTCAAGAGACCCAGTACTTC; CDR3: CSVGIRDSQETQYF
size: .; D: .; J: TRBJ1-5; V: TRBV4-1; DNA: TGCGCCAGCAGCCAAGACTTACCGGGTAGCAATCAGCCCCAGCATTTT; CDR3: CASSQDLPGSNQPQHF
size: .; D: TRBD1; J: TRBJ1-1; V: TRBV4-1; DNA: TGCGCCAGCAGCCAAGTCGGACAGGGCCACTTTAGATGGGAAGCTTTCTTT; CDR3: CASSQVGQGHFRWEAFF
size: few; D: TRBD1; J: TRBJ2-7; V: TRBV19; DNA: TGTGCCAGTAGGGAGACAGGGAGATACGAGCAGTACTTC; CDR3: CASRETGRYEQYF
size: .; D: .; J: TRBJ2-5; V: TRBV13; DNA: TGTGCCAGCAGCTTACTGCAAGAGACCCAGTACTTC; CDR3: CASSLLQETQYF
size: few; D: .; J: TRBJ1-1; V: TRBV5-6; DNA: TGTGCCAGCAGCTCTATTTCGGGGGCTGAAGCTTTCTTT; CDR3: CASSSISGAEAFF
size: .; D: TRBD2; J: TRBJ2-7; V: TRBV6-1; DNA: TGTGCCAGCAGTGAATTCTCGGGGGGCTACGAGCAGTACTTC; CDR3: CASSEFSGGYEQYF
size: once; D: .; J: TRBJ1-1; V: TRBV5-1; DNA: TGCGCCAGCAGCTCCGGGTGGGACACTGAAGCTTTCTTT; CDR3: CASSSGWDTEAFF
size: .; D: .; J: TRBJ1-5; V: TRBV30; DNA: TGTGCCTGGAGTGGGACAAGATTTCAGCCCCAGCATTTT; CDR3: CAWSGTRFQPQHF
size: .; D: TRBD2; J: TRBJ2-4; V: TRBV13; DNA: TGTGCCAGCAGCCCAACAATGGGACTAGCGGAGACTCTAGCCAAAAACATTCAGTACTTC; CDR3: CASSPTMGLAETLAKNIQYF
size: .; D: .; J: TRBJ1-2; V: TRBV25-1; DNA: TGTGCCAGCAGTGGTAGGACTTCTAACTATGGCTACACCTTC; CDR3: CASSGRTSNYGYTF
size: .; D: .; J: TRBJ1-1; V: TRBV5-1; DNA: TGCGCCAGCAGCTTGGGGGGCACAGGGAACACTGAAGCTTTCTTT; CDR3: CASSLGGTGNTEAFF
size: .; D: TRBD2; J: TRBJ2-1; V: TRBV5-1; DNA: TGCGCCAGCAGCCCCAGCGGGGGGGGTCCCAATGAGCAGTTCTTC; CDR3: CASSPSGGGPNEQFF
size: .; D: TRBD1; J: TRBJ1-1; V: TRBV14; DNA: TGTGCCAGCAGCCCACAACAGGGGACTGAAGCTTTCTTT; CDR3: CASSPQQGTEAFF
size: few; D: TRBD1; J: TRBJ1-1; V: TRBV5-1; DNA: TGCGCCAGCAGCTCGGGACAGGGTGACACTGAAGCTTTCTTT; CDR3: CASSSGQGDTEAFF
size: .; D: TRBD2; J: TRBJ2-1; V: TRBV5-1; DNA: TGCGCCAGCAGCCAGAGCGGGGTAGAAGGGAATGAGCAGTTCTTC; CDR3: CASSQSGVEGNEQFF
size: .; D: TRBD1; J: TRBJ1-3; V: TRBV30; DNA: TGTGCCTGGACCACAGGGGTCGTCTTCGGAAACACCATATATTTT; CDR3: CAWTTGVVFGNTIYF
size: .; D: TRBD1; J: TRBJ1-5; V: TRBV15; DNA: TGTGCCACCAGTACAGGGGGCAATCAGCCCCAGCATTTT; CDR3: CATSTGGNQPQHF
size: .; D: TRBD2; J: TRBJ2-5; V: TRBV4-2; DNA: TGTGCCAGCAGCCTGGGGACTAGCGGGATAGAGACCCAGTACTTC; CDR3: CASSLGTSGIETQYF
size: .; D: .; J: TRBJ1-1; V: TRBV7-9; DNA: TGTGCCAGCAGCCGGAGCAGGGCGACTGAAGCTTTCTTT; CDR3: CASSRSRATEAFF
size: .; D: .; J: TRBJ1-6; V: TRBV7-2; DNA: TGTGCCAGCAGCTTAGGTTTACAGCATAATTCACCCCTCCACTTT; CDR3: CASSLGLQHNSPLHF
size: .; D: TRBD1; J: TRBJ1-2; V: TRBV5-1; DNA: TGCGCCAGCAGCCCGGGACAGGGAGAGAAAGGCTACACCTTC; CDR3: CASSPGQGEKGYTF
size: .; D: .; J: TRBJ2-5; V: TRBV7-8; DNA: TGTGCCAGCAGCCATTTGGAGACCCAGTACTTC; CDR3: CASSHLETQYF